The present TCR beta chain was sequenced within a study of T cell changes during pregnancy in multiple sclerosis. Only in-frame clones appear in the TCRdb table, and some are missing; sequencing was by immunoSEQ multiplex PCR. The sample has roughly 50,000 clones, 85% to 95% seen once. V shed 3 bases, J shed 4 bases, and the junction held 5 bases outside the gene matches. Germline V gene sequence: CDR1 LNHDA, CDR2 SQIVND (reference sequence). The CDR3 consists of 15 residues. The specimen comprised CD4+ T cells from peripheral blood mononuclear cells, sampled in the third trimester of pregnancy. The V call is TRBV19, the J call TRBJ1-5, with 8 bases that match TRBD1. This TCR was recovered from a female donor with multiple sclerosis, enrolled in a pregnancy study. CDR3 coding DNA: TGTGCCAGTAGTATTATCCGGGACAGGAATCAGCCCCAGCATTTT. Protein sequence: CASSIIRDRNQPQHF. The entire variable domain, with the rest obtained from reference TRBV19 and TRBJ1-5, is as follows: DGGITQSPKYLFRKEGQNVTLSCEQNLNHDAMYWYRQDPGQGLRLIYYSQIVNDFQKGDIAEGYSVSREKKESFPLTVTSAQKNPTAFYLCASSIIRDRNQPQHFGDGTRLSIL.